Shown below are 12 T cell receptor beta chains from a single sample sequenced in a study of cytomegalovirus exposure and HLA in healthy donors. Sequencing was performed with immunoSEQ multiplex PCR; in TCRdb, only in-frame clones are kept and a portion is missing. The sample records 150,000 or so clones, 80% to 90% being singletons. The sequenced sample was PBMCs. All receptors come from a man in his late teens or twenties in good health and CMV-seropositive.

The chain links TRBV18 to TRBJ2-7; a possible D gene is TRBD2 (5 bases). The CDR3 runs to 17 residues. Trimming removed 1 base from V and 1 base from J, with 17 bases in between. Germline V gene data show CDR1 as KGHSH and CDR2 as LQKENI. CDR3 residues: CASSPRTAREVSYEQYF. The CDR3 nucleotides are TGTGCCAGCTCACCACGGACTGCTCGAGAAGTATCCTACGAGCAGTACTTC.

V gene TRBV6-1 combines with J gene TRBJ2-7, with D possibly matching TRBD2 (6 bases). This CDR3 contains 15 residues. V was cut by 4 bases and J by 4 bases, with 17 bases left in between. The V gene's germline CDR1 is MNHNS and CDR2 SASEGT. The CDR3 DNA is TGTGCCAGCAGTGGTATACCGGGAGTGGGGTACGAGCAGTACTTC. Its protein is CASSGIPGVGYEQYF.

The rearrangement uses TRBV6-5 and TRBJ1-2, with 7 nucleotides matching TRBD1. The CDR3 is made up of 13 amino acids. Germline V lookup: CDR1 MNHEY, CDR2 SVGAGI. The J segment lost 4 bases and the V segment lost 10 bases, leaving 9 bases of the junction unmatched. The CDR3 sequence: CATTKGAGYGYTF. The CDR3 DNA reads TGTGCCACCACGAAGGGGGCTGGCTATGGCTACACCTTC.

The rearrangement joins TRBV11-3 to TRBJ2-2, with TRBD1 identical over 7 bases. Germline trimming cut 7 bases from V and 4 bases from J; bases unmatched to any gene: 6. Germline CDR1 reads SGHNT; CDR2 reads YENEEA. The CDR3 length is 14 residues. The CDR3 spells CASTRTGSTGELFF. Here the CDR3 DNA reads TGTGCCAGCACCAGGACAGGTTCCACCGGGGAGCTGTTTTTT.

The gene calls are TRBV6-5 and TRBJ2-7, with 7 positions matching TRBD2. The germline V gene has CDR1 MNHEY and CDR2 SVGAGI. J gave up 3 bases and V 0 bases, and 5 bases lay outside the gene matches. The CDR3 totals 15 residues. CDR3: CASSYSSRTSYEQYF. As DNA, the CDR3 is TGTGCCAGCAGTTACTCGAGCAGGACTAGCTACGAGCAGTACTTC.

The CDR3 DNA reads as TGCGCCAGCAGCTTGGATGCCGGGAGAACCGAAAATACGCAGTATTTT. Its translation: CASSLDAGRTENTQYF. This chain links TRBV5-1 with TRBJ2-3; TRBD2 is a possible D gene (6 bases). Germline CDR1 reads SGHRS; CDR2 reads YFSETQ. The CDR3 totals 16 residues. V gave up 0 bases and J gave up 7 bases, with 18 bases separating them.

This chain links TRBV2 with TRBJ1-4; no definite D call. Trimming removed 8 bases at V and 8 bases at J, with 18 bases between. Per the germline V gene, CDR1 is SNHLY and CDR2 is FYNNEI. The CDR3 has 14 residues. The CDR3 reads CASCRTGLREKLFF. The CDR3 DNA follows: TGTGCCAGCTGCCGGACCGGACTTAGGGAAAAACTGTTTTTT.

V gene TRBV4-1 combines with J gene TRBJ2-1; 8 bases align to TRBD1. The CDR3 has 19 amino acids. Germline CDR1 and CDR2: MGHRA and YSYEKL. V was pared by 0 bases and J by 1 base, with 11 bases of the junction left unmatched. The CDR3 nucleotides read TGCGCCAGCAGCCAAGACGGGGGACAGGTGGGGAGTTCCTACAATGAGCAGTTCTTC. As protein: CASSQDGGQVGSSYNEQFF.

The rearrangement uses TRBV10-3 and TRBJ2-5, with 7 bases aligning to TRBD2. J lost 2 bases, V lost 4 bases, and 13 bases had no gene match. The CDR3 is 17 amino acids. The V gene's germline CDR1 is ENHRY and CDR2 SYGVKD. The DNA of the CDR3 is TGTGCCATCAGTGGGGGCCGCGCGGGAGCCGCTCAAGAGACCCAGTACTTC. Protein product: CAISGGRAGAAQETQYF.

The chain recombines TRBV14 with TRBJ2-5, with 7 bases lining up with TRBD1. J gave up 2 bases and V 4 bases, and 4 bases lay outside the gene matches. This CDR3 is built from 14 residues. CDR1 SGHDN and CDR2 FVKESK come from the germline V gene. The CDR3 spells CASSPGQVQETQYF. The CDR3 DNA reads TGTGCCAGCAGCCCCGGACAGGTTCAAGAGACCCAGTACTTC.

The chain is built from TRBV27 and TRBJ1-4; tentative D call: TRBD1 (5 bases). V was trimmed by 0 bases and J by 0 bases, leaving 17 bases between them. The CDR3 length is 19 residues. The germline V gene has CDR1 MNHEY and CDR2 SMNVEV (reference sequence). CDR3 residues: CASSLSLRRGIATNEKLFF. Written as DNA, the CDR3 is TGTGCCAGCAGTTTATCCCTACGAAGGGGTATCGCAACTAATGAAAAACTGTTTTTT.

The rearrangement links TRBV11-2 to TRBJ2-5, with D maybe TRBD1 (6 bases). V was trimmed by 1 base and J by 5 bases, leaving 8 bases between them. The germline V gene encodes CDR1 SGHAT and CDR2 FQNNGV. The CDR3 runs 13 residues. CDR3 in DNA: TGTGCCAGCAGCTTAGGACAGGCCGAGACCCAGTACTTC. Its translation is CASSLGQAETQYF. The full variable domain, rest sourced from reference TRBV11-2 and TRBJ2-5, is EAGVAQSPRYKIIEKRQSVAFWCNPISGHATLYWYQQILGQGPKLLIQFQNNGVVDDSQLPKDRFSAERLKGVDSTLKIQPAKLEDSAVYLCASSLGQAETQYFGPGTRLLVL.